In its sample, the clone carrying this T cell receptor beta chain was seen many times. The antigen is undetermined. This entry is derived from a study of regulatory T cells in long-lasting Graves disease. Time point of the sample: persistent/refractory GD, antithyroid drugs over 5 years with positive TRAb. Isolated PBMC RNA provided the starting material for the TCR library. The germline V and J ends were trimmed by 0 bases and 6 bases, with 17 bases remaining between them. Germline CDR1 is DFQATT and CDR2 is SNEGSKA (reference sequence). CDR3 length: 15 residues. In building TCR beta libraries, iRepertoire HTBI primers were used together with Arm-PCR of CDR3 regions. TCRdb re-called the multiplex PCR reads with MiXCR, one entry per CDR3 protein. This table has about 310,000 distinct CDR3 sequences, around 20% appearing once. Study findings and constraints: It was peripheral blood alone, not thyroid tissue, that was studied. TCR diversity was lower in persistent Graves' patients than in newly diagnosed ones. Persistent disease exhibited a predilection for TRBV28, TRBJ1-2 and TRBJ2-5.

The source of this sequence is a female donor with Graves disease. Specimen: peripheral blood mononuclear cells (PBMCs), collected when the disease was refractory, from a patient treated with antithyroid drugs. V gene TRBV20-1 combines with J gene TRBJ1-2, with D possibly matching TRBD1 (5 bases). DNA of the CDR3: TGCAGTGCTAGAGAACCCGGGACGAATTCTGATGGCTACACCTTC. Translating gives CSAREPGTNSDGYTF.